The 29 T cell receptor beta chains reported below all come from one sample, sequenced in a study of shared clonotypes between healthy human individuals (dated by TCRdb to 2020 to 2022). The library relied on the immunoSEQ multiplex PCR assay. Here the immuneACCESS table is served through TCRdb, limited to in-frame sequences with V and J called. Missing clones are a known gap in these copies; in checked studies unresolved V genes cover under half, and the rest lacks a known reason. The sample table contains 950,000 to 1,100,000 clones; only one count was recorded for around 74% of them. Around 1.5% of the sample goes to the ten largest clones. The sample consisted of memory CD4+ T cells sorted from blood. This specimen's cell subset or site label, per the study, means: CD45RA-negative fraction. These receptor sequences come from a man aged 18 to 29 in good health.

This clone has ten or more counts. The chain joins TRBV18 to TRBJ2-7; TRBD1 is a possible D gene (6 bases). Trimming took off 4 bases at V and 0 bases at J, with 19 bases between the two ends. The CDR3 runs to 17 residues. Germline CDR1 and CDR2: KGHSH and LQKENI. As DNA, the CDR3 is TGTGCCAGCTCACGGACTCCGTCGGGACATAACTCCTACGAGCAGTACTTC. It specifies CASSRTPSGHNSYEQYF. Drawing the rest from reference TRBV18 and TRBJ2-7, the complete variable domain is NAGVMQNPRHLVRRRGQEARLRCSPMKGHSHVYWYRQLPEEGLKFMVYLQKENIIDESGMPKERFSAEFPKEGPSILRIQQVVRGDSAAYFCASSRTPSGHNSYEQYFGPGTRLTVT.

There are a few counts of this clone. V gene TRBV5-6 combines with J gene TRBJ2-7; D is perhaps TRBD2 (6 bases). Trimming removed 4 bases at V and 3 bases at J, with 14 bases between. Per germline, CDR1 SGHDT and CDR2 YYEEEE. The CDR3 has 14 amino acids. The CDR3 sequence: CASSPGTGDYEQYF. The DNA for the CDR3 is TGTGCCAGCAGCCCAGGGACTGGGGACTACGAGCAGTACTTC.

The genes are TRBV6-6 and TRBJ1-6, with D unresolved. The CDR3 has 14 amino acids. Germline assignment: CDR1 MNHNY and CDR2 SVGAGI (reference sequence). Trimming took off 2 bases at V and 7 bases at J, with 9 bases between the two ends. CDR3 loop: CASSYNSPNSPLHF. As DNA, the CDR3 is TGTGCCAGCAGTTACAATTCACCCAATTCACCCCTCCACTTT.

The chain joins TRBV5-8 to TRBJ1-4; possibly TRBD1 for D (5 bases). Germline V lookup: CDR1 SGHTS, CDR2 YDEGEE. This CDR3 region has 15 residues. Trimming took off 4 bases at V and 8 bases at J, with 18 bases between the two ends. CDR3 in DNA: TGTGCCAGCAGCAGGGACGGAGCCCTTCGGGAAAAACTGTTTTTT. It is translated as CASSRDGALREKLFF. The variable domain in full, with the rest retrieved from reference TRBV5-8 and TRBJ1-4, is EAGVTQSPTHLIKTRGQQATLRCSPISGHTSVYWYQQALGLGLQFLLWYDEGEERNRGNFPPRFSGRQFPNYSSELNVNALELEDSALYLCASSRDGALREKLFFGSGTQLSVL.

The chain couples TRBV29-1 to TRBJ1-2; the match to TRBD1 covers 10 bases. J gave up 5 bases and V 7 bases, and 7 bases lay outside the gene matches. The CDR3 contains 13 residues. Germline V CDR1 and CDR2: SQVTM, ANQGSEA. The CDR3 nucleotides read TGCAGCGGGCGACAGGGGGCGGGTTATGGCTACACCTTC. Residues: CSGRQGAGYGYTF.

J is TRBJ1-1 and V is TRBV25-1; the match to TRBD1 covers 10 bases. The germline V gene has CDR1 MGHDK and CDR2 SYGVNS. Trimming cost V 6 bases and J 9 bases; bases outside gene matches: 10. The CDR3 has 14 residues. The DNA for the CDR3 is TGTGCCAGCAGATCGACAGGGGGCGTCGAAAAAGCTTTCTTT. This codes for CASRSTGGVEKAFF.

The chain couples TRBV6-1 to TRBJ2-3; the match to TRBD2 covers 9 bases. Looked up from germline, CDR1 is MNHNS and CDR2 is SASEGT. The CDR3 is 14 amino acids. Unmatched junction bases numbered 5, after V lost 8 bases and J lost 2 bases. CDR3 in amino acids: CASDGGGATDTQYF. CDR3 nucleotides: TGTGCCAGCGATGGCGGGGGGGCCACAGATACGCAGTATTTT.

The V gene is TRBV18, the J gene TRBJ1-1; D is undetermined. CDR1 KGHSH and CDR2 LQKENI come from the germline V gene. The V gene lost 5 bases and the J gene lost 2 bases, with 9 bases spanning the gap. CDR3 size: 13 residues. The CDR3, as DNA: TGTGCCAGCTCAAGCGACGGTAACACTGAAGCTTTCTTT. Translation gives CASSSDGNTEAFF.

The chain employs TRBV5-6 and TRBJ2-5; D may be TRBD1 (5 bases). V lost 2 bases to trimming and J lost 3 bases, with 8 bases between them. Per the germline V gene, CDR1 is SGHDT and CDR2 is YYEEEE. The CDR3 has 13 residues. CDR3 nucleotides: TGTGCCAGCAGCTTTCTAGGGGAAGAGACCCAGTACTTC. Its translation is CASSFLGEETQYF.

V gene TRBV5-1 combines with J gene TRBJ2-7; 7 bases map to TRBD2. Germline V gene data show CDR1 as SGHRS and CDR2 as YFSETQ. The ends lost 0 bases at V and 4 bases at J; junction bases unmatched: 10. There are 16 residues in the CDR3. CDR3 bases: TGCGCCAGCAGCTTGGCTCCGGGCGGGGGTACTTACGAGCAGTACTTC. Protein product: CASSLAPGGGTYEQYF.

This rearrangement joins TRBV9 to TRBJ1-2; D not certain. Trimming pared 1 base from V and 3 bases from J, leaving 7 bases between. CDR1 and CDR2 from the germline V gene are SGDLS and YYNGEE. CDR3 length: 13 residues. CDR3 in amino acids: CASSVQSDYGYTF. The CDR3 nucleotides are TGTGCCAGCAGCGTACAGAGTGACTATGGCTACACCTTC.

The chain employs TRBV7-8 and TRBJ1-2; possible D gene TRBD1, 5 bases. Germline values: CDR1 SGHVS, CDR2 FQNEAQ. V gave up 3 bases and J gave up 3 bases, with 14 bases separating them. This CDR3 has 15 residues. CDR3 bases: TGTGCCAGCAGCTTGGGGGGTAAAGGGGACTATGGCTACACCTTC. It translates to CASSLGGKGDYGYTF. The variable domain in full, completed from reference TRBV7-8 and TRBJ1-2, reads GAGVSQSPRYKVAKRGQDVALRCDPISGHVSLFWYQQALGQGPEFLTYFQNEAQLDKSGLPSDRFFAERPEGSVSTLKIQRTQQEDSAVYLCASSLGGKGDYGYTFGSGTRLTVV.

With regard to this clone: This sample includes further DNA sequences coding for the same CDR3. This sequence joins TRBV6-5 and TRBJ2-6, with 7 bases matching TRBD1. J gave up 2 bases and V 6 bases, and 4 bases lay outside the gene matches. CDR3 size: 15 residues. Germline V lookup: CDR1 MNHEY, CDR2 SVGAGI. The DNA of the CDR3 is TGTGCCAGCAGCCCTGACAGGGCTGGGGCCAACGTCCTGACTTTC. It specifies CASSPDRAGANVLTF.

In nucleotides, the CDR3 is TGTGCCAGCAGCTCCGGACTAGCGGGAGTAGTACGGGGAGAGACCCAGTACTTC. Encoded protein: CASSSGLAGVVRGETQYF. The chain uses TRBV11-2 and TRBJ2-5; TRBD2 agrees at 13 bases. CDR3 length equals 18 residues. Trimming at V came to 4 bases and at J to 4 bases, leaving 12 bases not matched to a gene. Germline lookup yields CDR1 SGHAT and CDR2 FQNNGV.

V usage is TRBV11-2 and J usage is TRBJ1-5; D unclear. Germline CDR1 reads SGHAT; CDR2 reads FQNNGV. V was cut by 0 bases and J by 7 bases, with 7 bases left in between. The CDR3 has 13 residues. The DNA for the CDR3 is TGTGCCAGCAGCTTAGATCAGAAACAGCCCCAGCATTTT. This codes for CASSLDQKQPQHF.

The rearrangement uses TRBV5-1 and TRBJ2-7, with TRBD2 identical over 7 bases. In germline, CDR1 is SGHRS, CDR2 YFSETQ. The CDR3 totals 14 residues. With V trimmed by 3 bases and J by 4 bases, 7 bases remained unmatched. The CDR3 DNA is TGCGCCAGCAGCTCAGCGGGGATGGGATACGAGCAGTACTTC. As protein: CASSSAGMGYEQYF.

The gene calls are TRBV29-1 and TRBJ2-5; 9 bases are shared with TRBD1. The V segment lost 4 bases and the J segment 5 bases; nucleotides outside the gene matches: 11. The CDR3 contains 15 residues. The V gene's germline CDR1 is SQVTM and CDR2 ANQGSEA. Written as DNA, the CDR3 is TGCAGCGTTGTTTATGGGACAGGGTCGGGGGAGACCCAGTACTTC. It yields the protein CSVVYGTGSGETQYF.

This CDR3 reads CATEATSGKREQYF. The DNA for the CDR3 is TGTGCCACCGAGGCCACTAGCGGGAAGAGGGAGCAGTACTTC. The rearrangement links TRBV2 to TRBJ2-7, with 10 nucleotides matching TRBD2. CDR3 length equals 14 residues. The V gene end was trimmed by 10 bases and the J gene end by 7 bases; junction bases not matched to a gene: 13. Germline CDR1 is SNHLY and CDR2 is FYNNEI.

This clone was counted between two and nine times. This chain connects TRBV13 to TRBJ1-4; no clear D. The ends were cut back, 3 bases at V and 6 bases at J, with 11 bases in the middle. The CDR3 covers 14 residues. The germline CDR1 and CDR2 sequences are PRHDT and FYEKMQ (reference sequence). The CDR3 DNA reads TGTGCCAGCAGCTTCGGCGGTTCGTATGAAAAACTGTTTTTT. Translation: CASSFGGSYEKLFF.

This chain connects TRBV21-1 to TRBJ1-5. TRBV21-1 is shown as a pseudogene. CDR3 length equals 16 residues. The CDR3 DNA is TGTGCCAGCACCGGGGGGGCCACACAGAGCAATCAGCCCCAGCATTTT. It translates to CASTGGATQSNQPQHF.

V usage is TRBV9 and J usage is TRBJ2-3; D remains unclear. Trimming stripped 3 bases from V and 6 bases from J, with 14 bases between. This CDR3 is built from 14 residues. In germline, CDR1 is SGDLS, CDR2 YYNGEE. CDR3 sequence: CASSAQQAADTQYF. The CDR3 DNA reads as TGTGCCAGCAGCGCCCAGCAAGCCGCGGATACGCAGTATTTT.

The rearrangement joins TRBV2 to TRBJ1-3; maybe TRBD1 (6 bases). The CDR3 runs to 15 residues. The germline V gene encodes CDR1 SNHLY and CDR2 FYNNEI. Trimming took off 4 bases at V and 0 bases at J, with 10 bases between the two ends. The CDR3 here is CASSVRQDSGNTIYF. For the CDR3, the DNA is TGTGCCAGCAGTGTAAGACAGGACTCTGGAAACACCATATATTTT.

The CDR3 DNA is TGTGCCAGCAGCCCTCCCACAGATACGCAGTATTTT. It translates to CASSPPTDTQYF. The chain has TRBV7-2 and TRBJ2-3, with no clear D. V dropped 5 bases and J dropped 2 bases, with 5 bases sitting between them. This CDR3 region has 12 residues. Per the germline V gene, CDR1 is SGHTA and CDR2 is FQGNSA.

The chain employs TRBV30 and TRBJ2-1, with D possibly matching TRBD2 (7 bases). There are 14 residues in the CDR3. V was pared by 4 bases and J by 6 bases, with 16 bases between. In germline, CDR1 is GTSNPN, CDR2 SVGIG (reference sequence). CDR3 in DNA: TGTGCCTGGACTCCCCAAGGGGGGGCCAATGAGCAGTTCTTC. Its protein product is CAWTPQGGANEQFF.

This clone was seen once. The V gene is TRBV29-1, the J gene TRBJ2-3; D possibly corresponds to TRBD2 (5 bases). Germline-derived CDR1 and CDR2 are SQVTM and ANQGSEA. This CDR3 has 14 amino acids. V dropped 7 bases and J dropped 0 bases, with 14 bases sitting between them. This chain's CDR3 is CSAPPPGSTDTQYF. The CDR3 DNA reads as TGCAGCGCTCCCCCCCCGGGGAGCACAGATACGCAGTATTTT.

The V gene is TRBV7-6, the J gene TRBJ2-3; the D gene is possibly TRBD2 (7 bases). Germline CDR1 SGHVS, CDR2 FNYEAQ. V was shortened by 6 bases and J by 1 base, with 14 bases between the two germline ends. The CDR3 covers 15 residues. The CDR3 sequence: CASSQMGGRTDTQYF. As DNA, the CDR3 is TGTGCCAGCAGTCAAATGGGGGGGCGCACAGATACGCAGTATTTT. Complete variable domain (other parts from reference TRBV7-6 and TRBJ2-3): GAGVSQSPRYKVTKRGQDVALRCDPISGHVSLYWYRQALGQGPEFLTYFNYEAQQDKSGLPNDRFSAERPEGSISTLTIQRTEQRDSAMYRCASSQMGGRTDTQYFGPGTRLTVL.

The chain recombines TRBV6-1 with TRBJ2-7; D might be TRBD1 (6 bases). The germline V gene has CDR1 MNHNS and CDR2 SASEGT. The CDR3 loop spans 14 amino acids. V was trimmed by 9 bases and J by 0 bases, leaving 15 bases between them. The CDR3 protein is CASTTTGLSYEQYF. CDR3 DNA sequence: TGTGCCAGTACCACAACAGGGCTCTCCTACGAGCAGTACTTC.

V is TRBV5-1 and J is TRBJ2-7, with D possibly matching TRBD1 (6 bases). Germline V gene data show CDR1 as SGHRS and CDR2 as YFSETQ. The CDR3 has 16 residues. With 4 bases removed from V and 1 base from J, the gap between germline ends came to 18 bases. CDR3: CASSRGDTQRSYEQYF. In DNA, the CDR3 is TGCGCCAGCAGCCGAGGGGACACCCAACGTTCCTACGAGCAGTACTTC.

The CDR3 here is CASSLGQVPHEQYF. CDR3 coding DNA: TGCGCCAGCAGCCTGGGACAGGTCCCCCACGAGCAGTACTTC. V gene TRBV5-1 combines with J gene TRBJ2-7, with TRBD1 matching over 8 bases. Germline V gene sequence: CDR1 SGHRS, CDR2 YFSETQ. V gave up 4 bases and J gave up 5 bases; unmatched junction bases: 8. The length of the CDR3 is 14 residues. Full variable domain (missing parts from reference TRBV5-1 and TRBJ2-7): KAGVTQTPRYLIKTRGQQVTLSCSPISGHRSVSWYQQTPGQGLQFLFEYFSETQRNKGNFPGRFSGRQFSNSRSEMNVSTLELGDSALYLCASSLGQVPHEQYFGPGTRLTVT.